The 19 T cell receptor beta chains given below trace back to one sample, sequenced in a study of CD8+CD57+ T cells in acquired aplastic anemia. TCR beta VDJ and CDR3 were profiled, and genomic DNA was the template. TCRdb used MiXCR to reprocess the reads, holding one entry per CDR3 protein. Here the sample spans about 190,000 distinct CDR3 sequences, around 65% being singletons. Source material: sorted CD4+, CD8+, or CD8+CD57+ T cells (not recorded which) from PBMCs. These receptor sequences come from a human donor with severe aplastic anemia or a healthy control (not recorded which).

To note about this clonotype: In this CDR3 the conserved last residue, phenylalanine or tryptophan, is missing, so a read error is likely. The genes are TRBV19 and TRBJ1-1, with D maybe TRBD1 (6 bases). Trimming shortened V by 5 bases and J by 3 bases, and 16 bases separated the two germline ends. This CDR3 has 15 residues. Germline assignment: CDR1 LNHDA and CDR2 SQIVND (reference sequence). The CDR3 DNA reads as TGTGCCAGTAGTGCACGGGGGGCGATGGACACTGAAGCTTTCCTT. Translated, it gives CASSARGAMDTEAFL.

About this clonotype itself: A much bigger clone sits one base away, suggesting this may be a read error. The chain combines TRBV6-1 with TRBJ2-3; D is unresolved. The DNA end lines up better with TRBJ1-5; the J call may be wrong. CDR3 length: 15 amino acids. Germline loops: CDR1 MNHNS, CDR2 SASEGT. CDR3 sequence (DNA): TGTGCCAGCAGTGAATATAGGACCAGTAGGGATACGCAGCATTTT. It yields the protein CASSEYRTSRDTQHF.

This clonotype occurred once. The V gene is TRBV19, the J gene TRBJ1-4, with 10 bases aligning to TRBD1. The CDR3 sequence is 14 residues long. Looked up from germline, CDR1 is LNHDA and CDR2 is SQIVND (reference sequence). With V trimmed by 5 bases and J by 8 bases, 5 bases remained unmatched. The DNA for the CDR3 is TGTGCCAGTAGTCCCGGGACAGGGGCGGAAAAACTGTTTTTT. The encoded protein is CASSPGTGAEKLFF.

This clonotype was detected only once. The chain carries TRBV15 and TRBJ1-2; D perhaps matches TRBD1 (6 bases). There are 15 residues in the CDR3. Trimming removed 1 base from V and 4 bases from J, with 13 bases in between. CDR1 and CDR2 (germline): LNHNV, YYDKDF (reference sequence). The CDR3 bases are TGTGCCACCAGCAGAGGAAAACAGGGAAGCTATGGCTACACCTTC. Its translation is CATSRGKQGSYGYTF.

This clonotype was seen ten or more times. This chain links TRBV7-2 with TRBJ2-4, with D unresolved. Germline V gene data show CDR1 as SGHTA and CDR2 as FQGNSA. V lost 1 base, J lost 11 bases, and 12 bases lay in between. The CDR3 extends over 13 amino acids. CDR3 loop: CASSLGEGVFQYF. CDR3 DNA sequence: TGTGCCAGCAGCTTAGGGGAAGGCGTTTTTCAGTACTTC.

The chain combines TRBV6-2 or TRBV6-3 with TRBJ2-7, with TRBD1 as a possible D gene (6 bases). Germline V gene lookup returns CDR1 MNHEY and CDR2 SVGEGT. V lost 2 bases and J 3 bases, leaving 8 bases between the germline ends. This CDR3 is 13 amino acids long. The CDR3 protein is CASSYRDNYEQYF. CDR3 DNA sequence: TGTGCCAGCAGTTACCGGGACAACTACGAGCAGTACTTC.

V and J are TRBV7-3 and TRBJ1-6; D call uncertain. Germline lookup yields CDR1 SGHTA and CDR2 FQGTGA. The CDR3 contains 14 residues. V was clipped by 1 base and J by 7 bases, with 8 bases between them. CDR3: CASSLRPRNSPLHF. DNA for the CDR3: TGTGCCAGCAGCTTAAGGCCGAGAAATTCACCCCTCCACTTT. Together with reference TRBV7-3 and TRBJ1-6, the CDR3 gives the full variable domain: GAGVSQTPSNKVTEKGKYVELRCDPISGHTALYWYRQSLGQGPEFLIYFQGTGAADDSGLPNDRFFAVRPEGSVSTLKIQRTERGDSAVYLCASSLRPRNSPLHFGNGTRLTVT.

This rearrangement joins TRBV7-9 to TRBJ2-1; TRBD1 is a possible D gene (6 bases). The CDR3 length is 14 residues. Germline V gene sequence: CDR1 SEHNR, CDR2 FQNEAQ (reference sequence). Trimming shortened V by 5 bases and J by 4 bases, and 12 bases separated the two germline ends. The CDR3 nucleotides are TGTGCCAGCAGCCCACAGGACAGTTACAATGAGCAGTTCTTC. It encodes CASSPQDSYNEQFF.

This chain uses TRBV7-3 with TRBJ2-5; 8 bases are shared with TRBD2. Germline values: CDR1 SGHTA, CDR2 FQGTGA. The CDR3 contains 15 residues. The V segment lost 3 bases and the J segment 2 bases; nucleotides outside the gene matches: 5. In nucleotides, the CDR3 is TGTGCCAGCAGCTTTAGCGGGGCGACGCAAGAGACCCAGTACTTC. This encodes CASSFSGATQETQYF.

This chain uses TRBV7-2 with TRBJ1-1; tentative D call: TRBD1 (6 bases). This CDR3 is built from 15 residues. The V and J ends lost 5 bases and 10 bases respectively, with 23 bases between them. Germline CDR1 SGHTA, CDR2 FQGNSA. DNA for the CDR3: TGTGCCAGCAGCCCCTGGGGGGGGGCGAACGGTGGAGCTTTCTTT. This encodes CASSPWGGANGGAFF. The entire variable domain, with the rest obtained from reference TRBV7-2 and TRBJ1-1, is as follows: GAGVSQSPSNKVTEKGKDVELRCDPISGHTALYWYRQSLGQGLEFLIYFQGNSAPDKSGLPSDRFSAERTGGSVSTLTIQRTQQEDSAVYLCASSPWGGANGGAFFGQGTRLTVV.

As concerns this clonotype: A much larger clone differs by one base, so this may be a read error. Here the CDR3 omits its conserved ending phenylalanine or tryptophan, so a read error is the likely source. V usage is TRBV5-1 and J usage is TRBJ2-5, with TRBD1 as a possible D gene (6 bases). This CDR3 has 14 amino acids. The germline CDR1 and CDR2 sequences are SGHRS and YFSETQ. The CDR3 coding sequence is TGTGCCAGCAGGGGAACAGGGATACAAGAGACCCAGTACTCC. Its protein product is CASRGTGIQETQYS.

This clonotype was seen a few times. CDR3 nucleotides: TGTGCCATCAGTGACGAGACAGGGGGGATGTACGAGCAGTTCTTC. Protein: CAISDETGGMYEQFF. V and J are TRBV10-3 and TRBJ2-1; 9 positions agree with TRBD1. Germline-derived CDR1 and CDR2 are ENHRY and SYGVKD. V dropped 3 bases and J dropped 10; count of bases not matched to a gene: 10. The CDR3 is 15 amino acids.

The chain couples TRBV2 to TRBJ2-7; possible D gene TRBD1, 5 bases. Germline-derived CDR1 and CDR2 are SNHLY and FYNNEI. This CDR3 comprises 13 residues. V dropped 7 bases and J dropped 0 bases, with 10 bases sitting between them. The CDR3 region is CASKRTLSYEQYF. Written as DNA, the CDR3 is TGTGCCAGCAAGAGGACACTCTCCTACGAGCAGTACTTC.

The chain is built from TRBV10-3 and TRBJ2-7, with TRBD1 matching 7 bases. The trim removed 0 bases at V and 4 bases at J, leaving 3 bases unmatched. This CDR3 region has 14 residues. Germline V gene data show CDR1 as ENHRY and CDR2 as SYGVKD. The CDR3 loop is CAISESPTGYEQYF. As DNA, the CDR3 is TGTGCCATCAGTGAGTCCCCGACAGGGTACGAGCAGTACTTC.

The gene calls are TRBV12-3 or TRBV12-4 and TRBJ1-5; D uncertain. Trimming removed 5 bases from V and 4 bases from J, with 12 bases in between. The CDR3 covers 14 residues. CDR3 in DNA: TGTGCCAGCAGTCCACAGACGGCAAATCAGCCCCAGCATTTT. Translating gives CASSPQTANQPQHF.

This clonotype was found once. The CDR3, as DNA: TGTGCCAGCAGCACTCGGACAGGGTTCTACAATGAGCAGTTCTTC. It encodes CASSTRTGFYNEQFF. The genes are TRBV11-3 and TRBJ2-1; 8 nucleotides line up with TRBD1. The trim removed 5 bases at V and 3 bases at J, leaving 6 bases unmatched. Germline V gene data show CDR1 as SGHNT and CDR2 as YENEEA. The CDR3 length is 15 residues.

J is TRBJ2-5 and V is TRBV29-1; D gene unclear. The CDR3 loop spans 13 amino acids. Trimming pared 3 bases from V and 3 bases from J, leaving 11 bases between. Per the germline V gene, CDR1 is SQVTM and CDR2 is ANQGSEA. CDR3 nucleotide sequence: TGCAGCGTTGACGTCAATCGAAAAGAGACCCAGTACTTC. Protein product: CSVDVNRKETQYF.

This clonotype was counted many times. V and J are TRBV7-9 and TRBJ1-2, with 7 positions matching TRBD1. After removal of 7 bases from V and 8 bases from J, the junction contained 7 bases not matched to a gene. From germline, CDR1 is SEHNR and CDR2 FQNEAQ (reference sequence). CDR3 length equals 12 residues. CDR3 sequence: CASTSGGEGYTF. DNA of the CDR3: TGTGCCAGCACCTCAGGGGGTGAAGGCTACACCTTC.

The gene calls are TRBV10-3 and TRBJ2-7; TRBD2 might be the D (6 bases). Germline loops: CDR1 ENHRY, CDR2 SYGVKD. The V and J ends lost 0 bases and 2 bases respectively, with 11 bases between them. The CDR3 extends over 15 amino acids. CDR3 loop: CAISESEEGPYEQYF. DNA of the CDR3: TGTGCCATCAGTGAGTCTGAGGAGGGTCCCTACGAGCAGTACTTC.